What follows are 28 T cell receptor beta chains derived from one specimen sequenced in a study of vaccination and CD4 T cells after COVID-19. Oncomine TCR Beta short-read sequencing was applied to DNA from cultured CD4+ T cells. TCRdb passed the PCR reads through MiXCR, listing each CDR3 protein once. The sample holds around 16,000 distinct CDR3 sequences, over 45% seen once. Their specific antigens are unknown. Time point in this sample: late sampling 161 to 241 days after vaccination in a few convalescent patients. Described treatment: roughly 10-day PBMC culture with coronavirus spike peptide pools or control peptides (ViraFEST assay). Sample: CD4+ T cells from blood, cultured in vitro, taken about 7 months after SARS-CoV-2 vaccination. The source is a human donor who had recovered from COVID-19.

This clonotype was counted a few times. The chain is built from TRBV7-2 and TRBJ2-7; TRBD2 is a possible D gene (6 bases). The V gene's germline CDR1 is SGHTA and CDR2 FQGNSA. CDR3 length: 16 amino acids. Trimming removed 2 bases at V and 4 bases at J, with 18 bases between. This chain's CDR3 is CASSLRWDLGAYEQYF. DNA of the CDR3: TGTGCCAGCAGCTTACGGTGGGACTTAGGGGCATACGAGCAGTACTTC.

V and J are TRBV7-2 and TRBJ2-3; no firm D call. This CDR3 comprises 14 residues. Germline CDR1 and CDR2: SGHTA and FQGNSA. V was cut by 3 bases and J by 2 bases, with 9 bases left in between. Here the CDR3 DNA reads TGTGCCAGCAGCTTTGGGGTCTTCACAGATACGCAGTATTTT. Its protein is CASSFGVFTDTQYF. Full variable domain (rest looked up from reference TRBV7-2 and TRBJ2-3): GAGVSQSPSNKVTEKGKDVELRCDPISGHTALYWYRQSLGQGLEFLIYFQGNSAPDKSGLPSDRFSAERTGGSVSTLTIQRTQQEDSAVYLCASSFGVFTDTQYFGPGTRLTVL.

This clonotype has just a few counts. The chain couples TRBV15 to TRBJ1-2; tentatively, D is TRBD1 (5 bases). Germline values: CDR1 LNHNV, CDR2 YYDKDF (reference sequence). V lost 0 bases and J lost 6, with 8 bases in between. The CDR3 length is 13 residues. CDR3 nucleotides: TGTGCCACCAGCAGAGATTTAGGGGATGGCTACACCTTC. Its protein is CATSRDLGDGYTF.

The V call is TRBV12-3 or TRBV12-4, the J call TRBJ2-4, with TRBD2 identical over 10 bases. CDR3 length: 13 residues. Losses at the gene ends were 7 bases for V and 6 bases for J; bases not matched to a gene: 3. CDR3 nucleotide sequence: TGTGCCAGCAAACAGCGGGAGGGAAACATTCAGTACTTC. Its translation is CASKQREGNIQYF.

The J gene is TRBJ1-3, the V gene TRBV20-1, with 10 bases fitting TRBD1. The CDR3 covers 16 residues. J was trimmed by 2 bases and V by 1 base; bases with no gene match: 5. Germline-derived CDR1 and CDR2 are DFQATT and SNEGSKA (reference sequence). CDR3 loop: CSARGVDRGPGNTIYF. In DNA, the CDR3 is TGCAGTGCTAGAGGGGTTGACAGGGGGCCTGGAAACACCATATATTTT.

In this sample, this clonotype turned up a few times. The chain joins TRBV20-1 to TRBJ2-3, with 8 nucleotides matching TRBD1. CDR1 DFQATT and CDR2 SNEGSKA come from the germline V gene (reference sequence). There are 18 residues in the CDR3. V dropped 4 bases and J dropped 1; count of bases not matched to a gene: 16. The CDR3 coding sequence is TGCAGTGCTAATCTACGGGCAGGGGGCTTTGGTGGCACAGATACGCAGTATTTT. Its protein is CSANLRAGGFGGTDTQYF.

This sequence joins TRBV20-1 and TRBJ2-1, with D possibly being TRBD1 (6 bases). The V gene lost 0 bases and the J gene lost 10 bases, with 10 bases spanning the gap. Germline CDR1 DFQATT, CDR2 SNEGSKA (reference sequence). This CDR3 contains 12 residues. Here the CDR3 reads CSARDHGGEQFF. CDR3 sequence (DNA): TGCAGTGCTAGAGATCATGGGGGCGAGCAGTTCTTC.

The genes are TRBV10-3 and TRBJ2-1; D is possibly TRBD1 or TRBD2 (6 bases each). Germline CDR1 reads ENHRY; CDR2 reads SYGVKD. This CDR3 contains 13 residues. Deletions cut 0 bases from V and 10 bases from J, with 10 bases between. This CDR3 reads CAISESGGPEQFF. DNA for the CDR3: TGTGCCATCAGTGAGTCGGGGGGCCCGGAGCAGTTCTTC.

The rearrangement uses TRBV6-1 and TRBJ1-5, with TRBD1 identical over 7 bases. The CDR3 runs to 14 residues. V dropped 3 bases and J dropped 5; count of bases not matched to a gene: 4. Germline V lookup: CDR1 MNHNS, CDR2 SASEGT. The CDR3 sequence is CASSDTGEDQPQHF. Written as DNA, the CDR3 is TGTGCCAGCAGTGACACAGGGGAGGATCAGCCCCAGCATTTT.

V and J are TRBV20-1 and TRBJ2-5; TRBD2 aligns across 16 bases. Germline-derived CDR1 and CDR2 are DFQATT and SNEGSKA (reference sequence). This CDR3 contains 13 residues. The CDR3 reads CSTGTSGRATQYF. CDR3 DNA: TGCAGCACCGGGACTAGCGGGAGGGCGACCCAGTACTTC.

This chain links TRBV6-1 with TRBJ1-5; D perhaps matches TRBD1 (5 bases). The CDR3 extends over 14 amino acids. CDR1 and CDR2 (germline): MNHNS, SASEGT. The V end was cut by 7 bases, the J end by 3 bases, with 13 bases between. Here the CDR3 DNA reads TGTGCCAGCACCCGGGGGGGATCCAATCAGCCCCAGCATTTT. This sequence encodes CASTRGGSNQPQHF.

The CDR3 DNA is TGTGCCAGCAGTCCCCTCCGACAGGGGAACAATCAGCCCCAGCATTTT. Translating it yields CASSPLRQGNNQPQHF. The chain has TRBV6-1 and TRBJ1-5; 8 positions match TRBD1. The CDR3 covers 16 residues. V lost 5 bases and J lost 3; bases outside the gene matches: 9. Germline CDR1 is MNHNS and CDR2 is SASEGT.

V gene TRBV7-3 combines with J gene TRBJ2-7, with TRBD2 matching over 7 bases. V was pared by 2 bases and J by 3 bases, with 1 base of the junction left unmatched. Germline lookup yields CDR1 SGHTA and CDR2 FQGTGA. The CDR3 totals 13 residues. DNA for the CDR3: TGTGCCAGCAGCTTAGGACTAGGCTACGAGCAGTACTTC. This translates into CASSLGLGYEQYF.

A few counts support this clonotype. V gene TRBV7-2 combines with J gene TRBJ2-3; D gene uncertain. This CDR3 has 13 residues. CDR1 SGHTA and CDR2 FQGNSA come from the germline V gene. The V gene lost 0 bases and the J gene lost 9 bases, with 10 bases spanning the gap. The CDR3 loop reads CASSLASSGTQYF. The CDR3 bases are TGTGCCAGCAGCTTAGCCTCCTCGGGCACGCAGTATTTT.

In its sample, this clonotype ranks as medium-sized. This sequence joins TRBV24-1 and TRBJ2-7, with 9 bases identical to TRBD1. V gave up 2 bases and J gave up 2 bases; unmatched junction bases: 15. Germline CDR1 and CDR2: KGHDR and SFDVKD. The CDR3 runs to 19 residues. The CDR3: CATSDSTTGTGYPPYEQYF. Here the CDR3 DNA reads TGTGCCACCAGTGATTCTACGACCGGGACAGGGTACCCCCCCTACGAGCAGTACTTC.

This clonotype has a single count. This chain links TRBV6-5 with TRBJ1-5; possibly TRBD1 for D (5 bases). Germline lookup yields CDR1 MNHEY and CDR2 SVGAGI. V was cut by 3 bases and J by 0 bases, with 6 bases left in between. This CDR3 has 14 residues. The CDR3 here is CASSYDSSNQPQHF. The CDR3 nucleotides read TGTGCCAGCAGTTATGACAGTAGCAATCAGCCCCAGCATTTT.

The V call is TRBV7-6, the J call TRBJ2-3, with 11 bases that match TRBD1. Germline V gives CDR1 SGHVS, CDR2 FNYEAQ. CDR3 size: 18 residues. V was clipped by 5 bases and J by 4 bases; unmatched bases: 14. The CDR3 here is CASSHNSGQGGFPDTQYF. The CDR3 region has the DNA TGTGCCAGCAGCCATAACTCGGGACAGGGGGGATTTCCAGATACGCAGTATTTT. The whole variable domain, filled in from reference TRBV7-6 and TRBJ2-3, reads GAGVSQSPRYKVTKRGQDVALRCDPISGHVSLYWYRQALGQGPEFLTYFNYEAQQDKSGLPNDRFSAERPEGSISTLTIQRTEQRDSAMYRCASSHNSGQGGFPDTQYFGPGTRLTVL.

A few counts support this clonotype. The V gene is TRBV24-1, the J gene TRBJ1-1, with D possibly matching TRBD1 (5 bases). The germline gives CDR1 KGHDR, CDR2 SFDVKD. V lost 6 bases, J lost 8 bases, and 15 bases lay in between. There are 13 residues in the CDR3. In nucleotides, the CDR3 is TGTGCCACCAGTAATGGGGCGACGGCAGAAGCTTTCTTT. Translated, it gives CATSNGATAEAFF.

The chain employs TRBV7-6 and TRBJ2-7; D remains unclear. The germline V gene encodes CDR1 SGHVS and CDR2 FNYEAQ. Trimming stripped 5 bases from V and 0 bases from J, with 11 bases between. CDR3 length equals 14 residues. Here the CDR3 DNA reads TGTGCCAGCAGCCGGACCGGAAGCTCCTACGAGCAGTACTTC. Encoded protein: CASSRTGSSYEQYF.

This CDR3 is CASSLKALRTQHF. In DNA, the CDR3 is TGTGCCAGCAGTTTAAAGGCACTGAGGACCCAGCATTTT. This chain links TRBV27 with TRBJ1-5; D is ambiguous. The CDR3 sequence is 13 residues long. Germline values: CDR1 MNHEY, CDR2 SMNVEV (reference sequence). V dropped 2 bases and J dropped 11 bases, with 13 bases sitting between them.

This clonotype showed up just a few times. V usage is TRBV5-1 and J usage is TRBJ1-2, with 9 bases aligning to TRBD1. CDR1 and CDR2 (germline): SGHRS, YFSETQ. The CDR3 runs 15 residues. V dropped 4 bases and J dropped 7; count of bases not matched to a gene: 11. The CDR3 is CASSRAGTGIGGYTF. The DNA for the CDR3 is TGCGCCAGCAGCAGAGCCGGGACAGGGATTGGTGGCTACACCTTC.

The V and J genes are TRBV20-1 and TRBJ2-7, with TRBD2 matching over 8 bases. The CDR3 totals 17 residues. Unmatched junction bases numbered 19, after V lost 5 bases and J lost 4 bases. CDR1 is DFQATT and CDR2 is SNEGSKA in the germline V gene (reference sequence). The DNA of the CDR3 is TGCAGTGCTGGGGGGGGCTCTCCGGCGGGAGGAAGTTACGAGCAGTACTTC. Its translation is CSAGGGSPAGGSYEQYF.

The rearrangement links TRBV28 to TRBJ2-5, with 7 positions matching TRBD1. V gave up 5 bases and J gave up 0 bases; unmatched junction bases: 9. CDR3 length equals 16 residues. Per germline, CDR1 MDHEN and CDR2 SYDVKM. The DNA of the CDR3 is TGTGCCAGCAGTCGTGGACAGGTACTATACCAAGAGACCCAGTACTTC. Translated, it gives CASSRGQVLYQETQYF.

J is TRBJ2-5 and V is TRBV5-4; TRBD2 agrees at 8 bases. Germline CDR1 and CDR2: SGHNT and YYREEE (reference sequence). With V trimmed by 7 bases and J by 7 bases, 12 bases remained unmatched. The CDR3 consists of 14 residues. CDR3 amino acids: CASGVAGIPGTQYF. CDR3 in DNA: TGTGCCAGCGGTGTAGCGGGGATCCCCGGGACCCAGTACTTC. The variable domain in full, with the rest retrieved from reference TRBV5-4 and TRBJ2-5, is ETGVTQSPTHLIKTRGQQVTLRCSSQSGHNTVSWYQQALGQGPQFIFQYYREEENGRGNFPPRFSGLQFPNYSSELNVNALELDDSALYLCASGVAGIPGTQYFGPGTRLLVL.

The rearrangement links TRBV11-1 to TRBJ2-5; TRBD2 matches 14 bases. Germline values: CDR1 SGHAT, CDR2 FQDESV (reference sequence). Losses at the gene ends were 6 bases for V and 7 bases for J; bases not matched to a gene: 10. This CDR3 is built from 16 residues. CDR3 amino acids: CASSPPGTSGGGTQYF. DNA of the CDR3: TGTGCCAGCAGTCCCCCCGGGACTAGCGGGGGAGGGACCCAGTACTTC.

The chain joins TRBV2 to TRBJ1-6; D not resolved. The CDR3 length is 15 residues. Between the trimmed V and J ends, which lost 0 bases and 10 bases, there was a span of 13 bases. Germline V gene lookup returns CDR1 SNHLY and CDR2 FYNNEI. In DNA, the CDR3 is TGTGCCAGCAGTGAAGCTGGGGTGGCGAGGTCACCCCTCCACTTT. This codes for CASSEAGVARSPLHF.

This chain uses TRBV6-1 with TRBJ1-2; 7 bases fit TRBD1. CDR3 size: 14 residues. Germline V gene lookup returns CDR1 MNHNS and CDR2 SASEGT. J lost 7 bases, V lost 7 bases, and 12 bases had no gene match. CDR3 coding DNA: TGTGCCAGCACTGTGACCGGGACAGTGCTTGGCTACACCTTC. It translates to CASTVTGTVLGYTF.

This clonotype was recorded only once. This rearrangement joins TRBV27 to TRBJ1-2; D might be TRBD1 (5 bases). V lost 3 bases to trimming and J lost 3 bases, with 8 bases between them. CDR1 MNHEY and CDR2 SMNVEV come from the germline V gene (reference sequence). The CDR3 is 13 amino acids. The CDR3 nucleotides read TGTGCCAGCAGTTTCCTGGGGGACTATGGCTACACCTTC. Translation gives CASSFLGDYGYTF.